This is a list of T cell receptor beta chains from one sample in a study of blood T cell repertoires in COVID-19. Produced via immunoSEQ multiplex PCR; TCRdb's table is partial and in-frame only. Of over 110,000 clones detected, roughly 88% appear once; the ten largest clones hold around a quarter. Specimen: peripheral blood. These receptors originate from a human donor in a cohort sampled during active COVID-19. CDR3s include the opening cysteine and the closing phenylalanine or tryptophan. The order of the fields is V gene, D gene, clone size, J gene, CDR3 DNA, CDR3 protein. The D gene is left open where the match is weak. Clone size is stated in some rows and not others, as once, few, many or a class when expanded.

>TRBV9|.|.|TRBJ2-1
TGTGCCAGCAGCGTCAGGACAAACTCCTACAATGAGCAGTTCTTC
CASSVRTNSYNEQFF
>TRBV5-4|TRBD1|.|TRBJ1-2
TGTGCCAGTACGGGACAGGTGAACTATGGCTACACCTTC
CASTGQVNYGYTF
>TRBV3-1/TRBV3-2|TRBD2|.|TRBJ2-1
TGTGCCAGCAGCCCTAGCGGGGGGGCCTACAATGAGCAGTTCTTC
CASSPSGGAYNEQFF
>TRBV7-9|TRBD1|.|TRBJ1-3
TGTGCCAGCAGCTTAGGCACCGGGACAGGGCCTGGAAACACCATATATTTT
CASSLGTGTGPGNTIYF
>TRBV9|.|.|TRBJ2-1
TGTGCCAGCAGCGTAGGGAGCGGCTACTATTTCAATGAGCAGTTCTTC
CASSVGSGYYFNEQFF
>TRBV5-1|TRBD2|once|TRBJ2-5
TGCGCCAGCAGCGAGGGGACTAGCGGAACCCAAGAGACCCAGTACTTC
CASSEGTSGTQETQYF
>TRBV19|TRBD2|.|TRBJ2-1
TGTGCCAGTAGTATCAGAAAAGCGGGGGGCTACAATGAGCAGTTCTTC
CASSIRKAGGYNEQFF
>TRBV29-1|.|.|TRBJ2-1
TGCAGCGTTGAGGGCCAGGGTGGCAATGAGCAGTTCTTC
CSVEGQGGNEQFF
>TRBV27|TRBD2|.|TRBJ2-5
TGTGCCAGCAGTTATGGGCTAGCGGGGGGACAAGAGACCCAGTACTTC
CASSYGLAGGQETQYF
>TRBV19|.|.|TRBJ2-7
TGTGCCAGTAGTATCGTCTTTCCCCCCTACGAGCAGTACTTC
CASSIVFPPYEQYF
>TRBV7-3|.|.|TRBJ2-1
TGTGCCAGCAGCCCCGGGACTCCCAATGAGCAGTTCTTC
CASSPGTPNEQFF
>TRBV6-5|TRBD2|.|TRBJ2-1
TGTGCCAGCAGCTTCGGACTAGCGGGGTACAATGAGCAGTTCTTC
CASSFGLAGYNEQFF
>TRBV19|TRBD1|.|TRBJ1-1
TGTGCCAGTACCCCGACAGGGGGCTTGAACACTGAAGCTTTCTTT
CASTPTGGLNTEAFF
>TRBV7-3|.|.|TRBJ2-2
TGTGCCAGCAGCCCCGGGGGAGCGAACACCGGGGAGCTGTTTTTT
CASSPGGANTGELFF
>TRBV6-5|TRBD1|few|TRBJ2-1
TGTGCCAGCAGTTACAGGTGGACAGGGTCCTACAATGAGCAGTTCTTC
CASSYRWTGSYNEQFF
>TRBV9|.|.|TRBJ2-3
TGTGCCAGCAGCGGCGGTGGGCTAGCGATAGATACGCAGTATTTT
CASSGGGLAIDTQYF
>TRBV11-1|.|.|TRBJ2-5
TGTGCCAGCAGCCAGGAAGAGACCCAGTACTTC
CASSQEETQYF
>TRBV9|.|.|TRBJ2-2
TGTGCCAGCAGCGTAGGGCAGGGGTACACCGGGGAGCTGTTTTTT
CASSVGQGYTGELFF
>TRBV14|TRBD2|.|TRBJ2-5
TGTGCCAGCAGCCCCATGCGGGGGAAAGAGACCCAGTACTTC
CASSPMRGKETQYF